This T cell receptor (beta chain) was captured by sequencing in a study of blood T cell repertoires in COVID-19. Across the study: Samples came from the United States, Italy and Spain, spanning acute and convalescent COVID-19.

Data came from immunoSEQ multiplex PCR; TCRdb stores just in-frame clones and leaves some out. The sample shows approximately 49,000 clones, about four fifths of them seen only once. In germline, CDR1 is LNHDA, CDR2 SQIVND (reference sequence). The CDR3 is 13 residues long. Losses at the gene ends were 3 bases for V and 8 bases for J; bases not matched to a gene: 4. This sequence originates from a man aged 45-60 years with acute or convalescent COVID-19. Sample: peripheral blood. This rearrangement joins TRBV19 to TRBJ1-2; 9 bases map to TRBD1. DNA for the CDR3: TGTGCCAGTAGTATTGGGGACAGGGACGGCTACACCTTC. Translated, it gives CASSIGDRDGYTF.